This entry features one TCR beta chain sequence. Its matching antigen is unknown. The data are from a study of vaccination and CD4 T cells after COVID-19. Sequence data for DNA of cultured CD4+ T cells were generated by the Oncomine TCR Beta short-read assay. TCRdb recomputed calls from the PCR reads with MiXCR, one row per CDR3 protein. Among about 5,400 distinct CDR3 sequences listed, approximately 42% were seen once. Treatment defined: roughly ten-day PBMC culture with coronavirus spike peptide pools or control peptides (ViraFEST assay). CD4+ T cells of the unexposed donor were collected before the COVID-19 pandemic (2011-2018). Trimming left V 6 bases short and J 0 bases short, with 9 bases between. This CDR3 is built from 15 residues.

This TCR was sampled from a human donor in good health. The sample comprised CD4+ T cells from blood, cultured in vitro. The chain has TRBV12-3 or TRBV12-4 and TRBJ2-6; maybe TRBD2 (5 bases). This CDR3 reads CASSLGLSGANVLTF. CDR3 nucleotides: TGTGCCAGCAGCCTAGGACTCTCTGGGGCCAACGTCCTGACTTTC.